The 9 T cell receptor beta chains below come from one sample, sequenced in a study of cytomegalovirus exposure and HLA in healthy donors. The study ran its PCR with 60 Vbeta and 13 Jbeta primers. Repertoires were generated with immunoSEQ multiplex PCR, while TCRdb's copy carries only in-frame clones and drops some. The sample lists about 170,000 clones; about 88% were seen once. Sequenced: PBMCs. The receptor set was obtained from a man aged 18 to 29 in good health and CMV-seropositive.

The chain carries TRBV7-3 and TRBJ2-5, with 7 bases matching TRBD1. Trimming at V came to 5 bases and at J to 0 bases, leaving 9 bases not matched to a gene. CDR1 and CDR2 from the germline V gene are SGHTA and FQGTGA. This CDR3 spans 16 amino acids. CDR3 bases: TGTGCCAGCAGCCCCTCGGACAGGACTTACCAAGAGACCCAGTACTTC. Amino acid sequence: CASSPSDRTYQETQYF.

The rearrangement joins TRBV4-2 to TRBJ1-5; 9 bases are a match to TRBD1. Germline CDR1 and CDR2: LGHNA and YNFKEQ. This CDR3 region has 16 residues. J gave up 7 bases and V 0 bases, and 7 bases lay outside the gene matches. CDR3 loop: CASSQDNRGPGQPQHF. The DNA of the CDR3 is TGTGCCAGCAGCCAAGATAACAGGGGGCCGGGCCAGCCCCAGCATTTT.

Regarding this clone: One junction end does not reproduce the germline sequence, and a read error may be involved. This chain joins TRBV25-1 and TRBJ2-6; weak D call: TRBD1 (5 bases). The germline CDR1 and CDR2 sequences are MGHDK and SYGVNS. The CDR3 has 15 residues. The CDR3 sequence is CASSGGSAGANGLTF. CDR3 coding DNA: TGTGCCAGCAGTGGTGGGTCCGCTGGGGCCAACGGCCTGACTTTC. The full variable domain, its missing parts supplied by reference TRBV25-1 and TRBJ2-6, is EADIYQTPRYLVIGTGKKITLECSQTMGHDKMYWYQQDPGMELHLIHYSYGVNSTEKGDLSSESTVSRIRTEHFPLTLESARPSHTSQYLCASSGGSAGANGLTFGAGSRLTVL.

This clone was recorded only once. The same CDR3 is also encoded by other DNA sequences in this sample. The CDR3: CASPRDREDTEAFF. DNA of the CDR3: TGTGCCAGCCCCCGGGACAGGGAGGACACTGAAGCTTTCTTT. This chain connects TRBV2 to TRBJ1-1, with 9 positions matching TRBD1. CDR3 length equals 14 residues. Germline assignment: CDR1 SNHLY and CDR2 FYNNEI. V lost 8 bases to trimming and J lost 3 bases; unmatched junction nucleotides: 7.

Only a few counts were recorded for this clone. The V gene is TRBV4-1, the J gene TRBJ2-7; D call uncertain. Germline V gene data show CDR1 as MGHRA and CDR2 as YSYEKL. The V end was cut by 4 bases, the J end by 6 bases, with 10 bases between. The CDR3 extends over 12 amino acids. The CDR3 nucleotides read TGCGCCAGCAGCCCCCCGGGTAGCGAGCAGTACTTC. As protein: CASSPPGSEQYF.

The chain is built from TRBV7-2 and TRBJ2-2; a possible D gene is TRBD1 (6 bases). The CDR3 consists of 13 residues. Trimming pared 1 base from V and 7 bases from J, leaving 7 bases between. Germline V gives CDR1 SGHTA, CDR2 FQGNSA. CDR3 sequence (DNA): TGTGCCAGCAGCTTAGACAGGGTCGGGGAGCTGTTTTTT. This sequence encodes CASSLDRVGELFF.

This clone was seen a few times. This chain joins TRBV21-1 and TRBJ2-5; TRBD2 is the table's D call, not checked against the DNA. TRBV21-1 is described as a pseudogene. The CDR3 spans 16 residues. In DNA, the CDR3 is TGTGCCAACCGAAAGGGTACTAGCGGATTCCAAGAGACCCAGTACTTC. Residues: CANRKGTSGFQETQYF.

With respect to this clone: This sample also contains other DNA sequences that code for the same CDR3. The rearrangement uses TRBV7-2 and TRBJ1-2, with a tentative D call TRBD1 (5 bases). Looked up from germline, CDR1 is SGHTA and CDR2 is FQGNSA. V lost 5 bases and J 7 bases, leaving 17 bases between the germline ends. The CDR3 is 14 amino acids. The CDR3: CASSLLTASGGYTF. The CDR3 nucleotides read TGTGCCAGCAGCCTTCTGACAGCCTCGGGTGGCTACACCTTC.

The V gene is TRBV5-4, the J gene TRBJ1-4; 7 bases fit TRBD1. The germline gives CDR1 SGHNT, CDR2 YYREEE (reference sequence). This CDR3 contains 18 residues. With V trimmed by 4 bases and J by 0 bases, 12 bases remained unmatched. CDR3 DNA: TGTGCCAGCAGCCCTGGACAGGATCCAGTTGCAACTAATGAAAAACTGTTTTTT. This codes for CASSPGQDPVATNEKLFF.